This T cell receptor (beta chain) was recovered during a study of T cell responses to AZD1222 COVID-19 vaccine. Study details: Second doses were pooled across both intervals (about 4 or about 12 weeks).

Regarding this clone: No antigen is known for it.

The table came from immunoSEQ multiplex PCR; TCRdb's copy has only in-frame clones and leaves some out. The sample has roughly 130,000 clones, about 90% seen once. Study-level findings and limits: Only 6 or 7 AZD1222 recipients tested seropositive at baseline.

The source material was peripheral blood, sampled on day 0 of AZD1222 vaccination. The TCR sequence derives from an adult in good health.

The CDR3 nucleotides are TGTGCCAGCAGCTTAGATGGCAGGGCACACGAGCAGTACTTC. It is translated as CASSLDGRAHEQYF. The V gene is TRBV11-2, the J gene TRBJ2-7; TRBD1 might be the D (5 bases). In germline, CDR1 is SGHAT, CDR2 FQNNGV. CDR3 length: 14 residues. V lost 0 bases to trimming and J lost 5 bases, with 11 bases between them.